Reported below is one T cell receptor (beta chain). Germline V lookup: CDR1 LNHDA, CDR2 SQIVND (reference sequence). The CDR3 totals 16 residues. The V and J ends lost 5 bases and 8 bases respectively, with 24 bases between them. The sample belongs to a study of CD8 T cells in Susac syndrome. Roughly 0.45 to 1 ug RNA was reverse transcribed with random hexamers. TCRdb reanalysed the immunoSEQ multiplex PCR reads using MiXCR and keeps one entry per CDR3 protein. The sample has 170,000 or so distinct CDR3 sequences; about 93% are singletons. Sequencing was done on a sample of CD4+ T cells from PBMCs. The clonotype originates from a human donor with Susac syndrome. The chain links TRBV19 to TRBJ1-2; no clear D gene. The CDR3 loop is CASSPSSSFQPGGYTF. In DNA, the CDR3 is TGTGCCAGTAGTCCCTCCTCGAGCTTTCAGCCAGGAGGCTACACCTTC.